These 10 T cell receptor beta chains were all obtained from the same sample, sequenced in a study of blood T cell repertoires in COVID-19. Sequencing used immunoSEQ multiplex PCR; TCRdb keeps in-frame clones, though not all of them. The sample has tens of thousands of clones; over 70% are singletons. Sequenced sample: peripheral blood. These TCRs come from a human donor in a cohort sampled during active COVID-19.

This chain joins TRBV3-1 (or the pseudogene TRBV3-2) and TRBJ2-3; 9 bases agree with TRBD2. Germline assignment: CDR1 LGHDT and CDR2 YNNKEL (reference sequence). The trim removed 5 bases at V and 4 bases at J, leaving 4 bases unmatched. The CDR3 spans 14 residues. The DNA for the CDR3 is TGTGCCAGCAGCTCAGGCGGGAGGGCAGATACGCAGTATTTT. Translated, it gives CASSSGGRADTQYF.

The rearrangement uses TRBV28 and TRBJ2-3; 12 positions agree with TRBD2. This CDR3 region has 15 residues. Germline values: CDR1 MDHEN, CDR2 SYDVKM. After removal of 8 bases from V and 5 bases from J, the junction contained 8 bases not matched to a gene. DNA for the CDR3: TGTGCCAGCGCACCGGGACTAGCGGGTGTAGATACGCAGTATTTT. It yields the protein CASAPGLAGVDTQYF.

CDR3 DNA sequence: TGCGCCAGCAGCTTGGAAGGGCTAGCGCCGACAGATACGCAGTATTTT. This gives the protein CASSLEGLAPTDTQYF. V and J are TRBV5-1 and TRBJ2-3, with D maybe TRBD2 (6 bases). The CDR3 is 16 amino acids. The V gene lost 0 bases and the J gene lost 3 bases, with 14 bases spanning the gap. Germline loops: CDR1 SGHRS, CDR2 YFSETQ.

This clone is a singleton in its sample. The rearrangement uses TRBV7-2 and TRBJ2-7, with a weak D call TRBD2 (6 bases). V was clipped by 1 base and J by 7 bases, with 11 bases between them. From germline, CDR1 is SGHTA and CDR2 FQGNSA. CDR3 size: 13 residues. In nucleotides, the CDR3 is TGTGCCAGCAGCTTAGATGGGGACTTTGAGCAGTACTTC. Translation gives CASSLDGDFEQYF.

The sample holds one count of this clone. The genes are TRBV5-1 and TRBJ2-2, with 7 bases that match TRBD2. Germline CDR1 SGHRS, CDR2 YFSETQ. The ends lost 3 bases at V and 6 bases at J; junction bases unmatched: 5. CDR3 length: 14 amino acids. The CDR3 loop is CASSSQAGAGELFF. CDR3 DNA: TGCGCCAGCAGCTCCCAGGCGGGGGCCGGGGAGCTGTTTTTT.

The rearrangement joins TRBV6-5 to TRBJ1-2; 9 bases align to TRBD1. Germline V gene sequence: CDR1 MNHEY, CDR2 SVGAGI. The V gene end was trimmed by 4 bases and the J gene end by 7 bases; junction bases not matched to a gene: 10. This CDR3 comprises 15 residues. CDR3 amino acids: CASSSSGTGIFGYTF. The CDR3, as DNA: TGTGCCAGCAGTTCATCCGGGACAGGGATTTTTGGCTACACCTTC.

The chain combines TRBV11-2 with TRBJ2-7, with no clear D. The CDR3 length is 11 residues. V lost 5 bases and J lost 2, with 4 bases in between. Germline CDR1 SGHAT, CDR2 FQNNGV. CDR3 DNA sequence: TGTGCCAGCAGCCCAGCCTACGAGCAGTACTTC. It yields the protein CASSPAYEQYF.

This clone was observed once. V and J are TRBV7-2 and TRBJ1-2; no firm D call. Germline V gene sequence: CDR1 SGHTA, CDR2 FQGNSA. This CDR3 has 13 amino acids. Trimming removed 0 bases from V and 3 bases from J, with 5 bases in between. The CDR3 DNA sequence: TGTGCCAGCAGCTTAGCGCGGGACTATGGCTACACCTTC. This encodes CASSLARDYGYTF.

The CDR3 sequence is CASSGGQKYNEQFF. Written as DNA, the CDR3 is TGTGCCAGCAGCGGAGGGCAGAAATACAATGAGCAGTTCTTC. The rearrangement joins TRBV9 to TRBJ2-1, with D perhaps matching TRBD2 (5 bases). This CDR3 contains 14 residues. The V gene lost 3 bases and the J gene lost 4 bases, with 11 bases spanning the gap. The germline CDR1 and CDR2 sequences are SGDLS and YYNGEE.

The V gene is TRBV7-2, the J gene TRBJ2-7; D may be TRBD1 (5 bases). The ends were cut back, 4 bases at V and 3 bases at J, with 10 bases in the middle. This CDR3 contains 13 residues. Germline V gene data show CDR1 as SGHTA and CDR2 as FQGNSA. CDR3 in amino acids: CASSSQGFYEQYF. The DNA for the CDR3 is TGTGCCAGCAGCTCCCAGGGTTTCTACGAGCAGTACTTC.